Below are 9 T cell receptor beta chains sequenced from a single sample in a study of control samples from healthy donors and cancer patients. TCRdb's copy holds only in-frame clones and misses some; the assay was immunoSEQ multiplex PCR. The sample holds 150,000 to 200,000 clones; about 93% are singletons and the top ten take approximately 1.5%. The sequenced sample consisted of blood. The origin of the receptors is a man between 18 and 29 years old in good health.

The genes are TRBV18 and TRBJ2-4; D possibly corresponds to TRBD2 (6 bases). V lost 6 bases and J lost 9, with 18 bases in between. Germline CDR1 reads KGHSH; CDR2 reads LQKENI. The CDR3 runs 14 residues. The CDR3 coding sequence is TGTGCCAGCTCCGGGACTCGGGGAGCGGTCATTCAGTACTTC. Amino acids: CASSGTRGAVIQYF.

The rearrangement uses TRBV7-2 and TRBJ2-3; 9 positions agree with TRBD1. Germline V gene data show CDR1 as SGHTA and CDR2 as FQGNSA. This CDR3 has 15 amino acids. The V and J ends lost 1 base and 7 bases, in that order; junction bases with no gene match: 6. CDR3 loop: CASSLDGTGMNTQYF. The CDR3 DNA reads TGTGCCAGCAGCTTAGATGGGACAGGGATGAATACGCAGTATTTT.

This chain uses TRBV7-8 with TRBJ2-3; D is unclear. The CDR3 covers 14 residues. Germline V gene sequence: CDR1 SGHVS, CDR2 FQNEAQ. Trimming pared 3 bases from V and 0 bases from J, leaving 7 bases between. In nucleotides, the CDR3 is TGTGCCAGCAGCTTTCAGACGAGCACAGATACGCAGTATTTT. This translates into CASSFQTSTDTQYF.

This clone was counted once. V usage is TRBV7-9 and J usage is TRBJ2-1; no reliable D call. Germline-derived CDR1 and CDR2 are SEHNR and FQNEAQ (reference sequence). Between the trimmed V and J ends, which lost 3 bases and 9 bases, there was a span of 6 bases. CDR3 length equals 11 residues. DNA of the CDR3: TGTGCCAGCAGCTTCGGGCCTGAGCAGTTCTTC. Protein sequence: CASSFGPEQFF.

This clone appeared once. The CDR3 DNA is TGTGCCAGCAGCTTACTCTCCAAGGCAGGGCTGAACACTGAAGCTTTCTTT. Translation gives CASSLLSKAGLNTEAFF. V usage is TRBV13 and J usage is TRBJ1-1, with TRBD1 as a possible D gene (5 bases). The germline V gene encodes CDR1 PRHDT and CDR2 FYEKMQ (reference sequence). The V and J ends lost 2 bases and 0 bases respectively, with 16 bases between them. This CDR3 comprises 17 residues.

This chain uses TRBV7-9 with TRBJ2-1, with D maybe TRBD2 (6 bases). V was shortened by 6 bases and J by 0 bases, with 9 bases between the two germline ends. CDR1 is SEHNR, CDR2 FQNEAQ, per germline (reference sequence). This CDR3 has 14 amino acids. The CDR3 loop is CASRMGGSYNEQFF. The CDR3 DNA is TGTGCCAGCAGGATGGGGGGCTCCTACAATGAGCAGTTCTTC.

The chain carries TRBV3-1 (or the pseudogene TRBV3-2) and TRBJ2-5; 9 bases agree with TRBD2. Germline CDR1 LGHDT, CDR2 YNNKEL (reference sequence). CDR3 length: 15 residues. V dropped 4 bases and J dropped 1; count of bases not matched to a gene: 4. The CDR3 sequence: CASSRPAGGQETQYF. In nucleotides, the CDR3 is TGTGCCAGCAGCCGGCCAGCGGGGGGCCAAGAGACCCAGTACTTC.

V gene TRBV11-2 combines with J gene TRBJ1-1, with D maybe TRBD1 (6 bases). V was pared by 5 bases and J by 0 bases, with 13 bases between. The CDR3 is 15 residues long. Germline V gives CDR1 SGHAT, CDR2 FQNNGV. DNA for the CDR3: TGTGCCAGCAGCGCGGGGGCAGAGGTGAACACTGAAGCTTTCTTT. It is translated as CASSAGAEVNTEAFF.

The chain is built from TRBV10-2 and TRBJ1-1; D is perhaps TRBD1 (5 bases). Trimming took 3 bases from V and 10 from J, leaving 18 bases between them. CDR3 length equals 14 residues. Germline-derived CDR1 and CDR2 are WSHSY and SAAADI. The chain's CDR3 is CASSDRGVEIGAFF. DNA of the CDR3: TGCGCCAGCAGTGACCGGGGGGTAGAGATTGGAGCTTTCTTT.